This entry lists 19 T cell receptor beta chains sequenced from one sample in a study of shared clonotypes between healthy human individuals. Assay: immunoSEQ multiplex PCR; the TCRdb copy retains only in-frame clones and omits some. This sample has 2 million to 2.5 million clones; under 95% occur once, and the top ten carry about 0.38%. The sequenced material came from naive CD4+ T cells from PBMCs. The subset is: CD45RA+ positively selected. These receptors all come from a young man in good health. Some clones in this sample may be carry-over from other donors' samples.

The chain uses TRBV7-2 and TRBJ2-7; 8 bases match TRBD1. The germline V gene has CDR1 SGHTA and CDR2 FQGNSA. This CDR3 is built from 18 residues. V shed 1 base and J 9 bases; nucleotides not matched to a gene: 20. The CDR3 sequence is CASSLDFSMTGAIRGQYF. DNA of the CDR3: TGTGCCAGCAGCTTAGATTTTAGTATGACAGGGGCGATCAGGGGGCAGTACTTC.

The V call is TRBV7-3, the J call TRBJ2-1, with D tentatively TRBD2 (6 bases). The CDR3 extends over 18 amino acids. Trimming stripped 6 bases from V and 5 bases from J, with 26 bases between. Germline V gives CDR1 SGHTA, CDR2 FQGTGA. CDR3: CASSQGRTTAPPHNEQFF. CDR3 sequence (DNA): TGTGCCAGCAGTCAAGGGAGGACTACCGCACCCCCCCACAATGAGCAGTTCTTC.

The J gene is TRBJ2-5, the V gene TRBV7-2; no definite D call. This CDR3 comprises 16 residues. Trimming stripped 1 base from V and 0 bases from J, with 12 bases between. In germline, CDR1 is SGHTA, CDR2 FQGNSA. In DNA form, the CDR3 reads TGTGCCAGCAGCTTAGGGTCCTCTAGAAACCAAGAGACCCAGTACTTC. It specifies CASSLGSSRNQETQYF.

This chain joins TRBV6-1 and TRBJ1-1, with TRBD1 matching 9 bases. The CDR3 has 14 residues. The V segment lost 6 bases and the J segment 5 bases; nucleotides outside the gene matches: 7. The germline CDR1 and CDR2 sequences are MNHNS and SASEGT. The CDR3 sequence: CASRPQGARTEAFF. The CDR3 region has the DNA TGTGCCAGCAGACCACAGGGGGCAAGGACTGAAGCTTTCTTT.

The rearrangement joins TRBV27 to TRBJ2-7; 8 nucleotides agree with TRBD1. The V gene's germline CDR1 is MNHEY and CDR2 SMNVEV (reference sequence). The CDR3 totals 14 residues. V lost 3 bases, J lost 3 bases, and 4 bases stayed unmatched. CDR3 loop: CASSFYRGVYEQYF. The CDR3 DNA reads TGTGCCAGCAGTTTTTACAGGGGGGTCTACGAGCAGTACTTC.

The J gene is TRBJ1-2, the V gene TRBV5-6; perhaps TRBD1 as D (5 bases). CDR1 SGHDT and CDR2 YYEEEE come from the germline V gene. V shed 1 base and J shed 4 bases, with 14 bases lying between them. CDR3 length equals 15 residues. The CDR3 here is CASSLRAGRRYGYTF. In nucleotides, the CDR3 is TGTGCCAGCAGCTTGCGGGCAGGGCGACGCTATGGCTACACCTTC.

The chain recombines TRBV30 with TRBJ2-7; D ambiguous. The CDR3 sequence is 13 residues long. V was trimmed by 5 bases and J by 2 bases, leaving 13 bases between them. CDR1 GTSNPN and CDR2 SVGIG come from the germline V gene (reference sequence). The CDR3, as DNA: TGTGCCTGGGGTCCTCCCGGCACCTACGAGCAGTACTTC. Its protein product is CAWGPPGTYEQYF.

The CDR3 DNA reads TGTGCCTGGAGTGTCGGGACCGCTGGGGAAAAACTGTTTTTT. As protein: CAWSVGTAGEKLFF. This chain uses TRBV30 with TRBJ1-4, with D maybe TRBD1 (5 bases). This CDR3 has 14 residues. The germline CDR1 and CDR2 sequences are GTSNPN and SVGIG (reference sequence). The ends were cut back, 0 bases at V and 8 bases at J, with 13 bases in the middle.

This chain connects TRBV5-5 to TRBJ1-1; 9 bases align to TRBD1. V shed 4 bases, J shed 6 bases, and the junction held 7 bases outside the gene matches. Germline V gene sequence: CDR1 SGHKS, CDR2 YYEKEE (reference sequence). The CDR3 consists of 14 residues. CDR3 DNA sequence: TGTGCCAGCAGCCATACTACAGGGGGCTCTGAAGCTTTCTTT. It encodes CASSHTTGGSEAFF. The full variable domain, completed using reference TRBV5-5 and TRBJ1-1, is DAGVTQSPTHLIKTRGQQVTLRCSPISGHKSVSWYQQVLGQGPQFIFQYYEKEERGRGNFPDRFSARQFPNYSSELNVNALLLGDSALYLCASSHTTGGSEAFFGQGTRLTVV.

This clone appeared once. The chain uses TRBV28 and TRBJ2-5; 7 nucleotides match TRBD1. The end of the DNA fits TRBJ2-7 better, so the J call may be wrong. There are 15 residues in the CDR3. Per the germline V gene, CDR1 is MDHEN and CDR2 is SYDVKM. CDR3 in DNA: TGTGCCAGCAGTTCACCTCAGGCAGGGGGCTACGAGCAGTACTTC. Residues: CASSSPQAGGYEQYF.

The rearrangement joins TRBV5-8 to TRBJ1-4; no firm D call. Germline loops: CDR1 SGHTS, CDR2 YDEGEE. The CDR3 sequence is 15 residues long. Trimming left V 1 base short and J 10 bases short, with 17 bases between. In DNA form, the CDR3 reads TGTGCCAGCAGCTTGAGTCCGGCGAGCCCGGGAAAACTGTTTTTT. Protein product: CASSLSPASPGKLFF.

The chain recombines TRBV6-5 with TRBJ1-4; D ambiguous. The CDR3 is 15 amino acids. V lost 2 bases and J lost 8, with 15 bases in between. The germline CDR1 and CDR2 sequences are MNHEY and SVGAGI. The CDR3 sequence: CASSYGLGKGEKLFF. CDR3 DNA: TGTGCCAGCAGTTACGGATTGGGGAAAGGAGAAAAACTGTTTTTT.

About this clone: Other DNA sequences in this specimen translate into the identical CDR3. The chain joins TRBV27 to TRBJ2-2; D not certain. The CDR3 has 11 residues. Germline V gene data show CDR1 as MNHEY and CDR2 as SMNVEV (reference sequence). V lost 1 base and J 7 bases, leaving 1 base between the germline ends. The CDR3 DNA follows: TGTGCCAGCAGTTTATTCGGGGAGCTGTTTTTT. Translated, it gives CASSLFGELFF.

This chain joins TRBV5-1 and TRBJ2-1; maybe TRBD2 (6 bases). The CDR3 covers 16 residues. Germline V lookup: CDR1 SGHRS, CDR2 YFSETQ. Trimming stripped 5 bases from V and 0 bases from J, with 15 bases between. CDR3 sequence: CASSSPTGDSYNEQFF. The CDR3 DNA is TGCGCCAGCAGTTCCCCCACGGGAGACTCCTACAATGAGCAGTTCTTC.

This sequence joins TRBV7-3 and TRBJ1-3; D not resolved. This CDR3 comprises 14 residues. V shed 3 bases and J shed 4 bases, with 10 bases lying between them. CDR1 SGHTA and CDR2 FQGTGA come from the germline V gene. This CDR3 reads CASSFPGYGNTIYF. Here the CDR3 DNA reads TGTGCCAGCAGCTTTCCCGGGTACGGAAACACCATATATTTT.

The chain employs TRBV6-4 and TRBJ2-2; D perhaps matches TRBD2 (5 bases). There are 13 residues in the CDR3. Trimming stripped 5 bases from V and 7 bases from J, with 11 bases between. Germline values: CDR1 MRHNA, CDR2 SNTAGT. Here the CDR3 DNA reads TGTGCCAGCAGTCCCTCGGGAAACGGGGAGCTGTTTTTT. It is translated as CASSPSGNGELFF.

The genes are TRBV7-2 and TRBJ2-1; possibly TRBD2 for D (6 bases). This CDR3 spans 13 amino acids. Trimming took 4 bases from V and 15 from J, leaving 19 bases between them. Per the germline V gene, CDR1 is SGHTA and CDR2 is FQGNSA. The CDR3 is CASSSSEYAVTFF. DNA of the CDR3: TGTGCCAGCAGCTCTAGCGAGTACGCTGTTACGTTCTTC.

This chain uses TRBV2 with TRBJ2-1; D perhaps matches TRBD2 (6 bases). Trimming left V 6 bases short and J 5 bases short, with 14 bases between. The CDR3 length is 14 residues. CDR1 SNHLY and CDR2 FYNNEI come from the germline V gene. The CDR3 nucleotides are TGTGCCAGCAGGGAGGGAACCAATAACAATGAGCAGTTCTTC. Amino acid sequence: CASREGTNNNEQFF.

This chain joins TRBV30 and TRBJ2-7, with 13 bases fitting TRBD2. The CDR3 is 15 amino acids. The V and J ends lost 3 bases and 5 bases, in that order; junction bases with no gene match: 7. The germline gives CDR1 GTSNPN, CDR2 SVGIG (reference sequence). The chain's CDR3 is CAWSPGLAGSDEQYF. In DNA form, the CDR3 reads TGTGCCTGGAGCCCGGGACTAGCGGGATCGGACGAGCAGTACTTC.